The rows below give T cell receptor beta chains drawn from one sample of a study of tumor-infiltrating lymphocytes in localized non-small cell lung cancer. Profiling relied on immunoSEQ multiplex PCR, and the TCRdb table lists in-frame clones only, not all of them. The data contain around 13,000 clones, about 71% of them singletons. Sequences were obtained from uninvolved lung tissue not adjacent to the tumor. All receptors come from a human donor with non-small cell lung cancer. The CDR3 runs from the conserved cysteine through the conserved F or W.

>TRBJ2-5|TRBV5-4
CASSLDRGLETQYF
>TRBJ1-6|TRBV5-1
CASSRDYNSPLHF
>TRBJ2-3|TRBV10-3
CAISGQASGSQGDTQYF
>TRBJ1-1|TRBV10-2
CASAGQLNTEAFF
>TRBJ1-5|TRBV2
CASSENGNQPQHF
>TRBJ1-1|TRBV7-2
CASSLENGVNTEAFF
>TRBJ1-1|TRBV19
CASSIDRLMNTEAFF
>TRBJ1-2|TRBV5-6
CASSLAVRVSYGYTF
>TRBJ2-1|TRBV19
CASSPWEGAPFYNEQFF
>TRBJ2-1|TRBV6-1
CAIPGDAYNEQFF
>TRBJ2-5|TRBV28
CATSGARETQYF
>TRBJ1-5|TRBV4-3
CASSQTLQTGNQPQHF
>TRBJ1-2|TRBV28
CASSTGGDANYGYTF
>TRBJ2-2|TRBV14
CASSHIAGRGRTGELFF
>TRBJ2-7|TRBV28
CAASGGHLYEQYF
>TRBJ1-6|TRBV6-1
CASSEGRQEYSPLHF
>TRBJ1-1|TRBV29-1
CSVGTDTEAFF
>TRBJ2-7|TRBV7-3
CASSASTSGRDEQYF
>TRBJ2-5|TRBV6-6
CASSSGRETQYF
>TRBJ1-1|TRBV29-1
CSVWNGMNTEAFF
>TRBJ1-1|TRBV5-4
CASSLQGQGNTEAFF
>TRBJ2-1|TRBV4-3
CASSQADRDHNEQFF
>TRBJ2-2|TRBV5-4
CASSPPGGFTGELFF
>TRBJ1-5|TRBV7-2
CASSQQGAGNQPQHF
>TRBJ2-7|TRBV28
CASLRTLPYEQYF
>TRBJ2-3|TRBV6-1
CASSEFPRWQGDTDTQYF
>TRBJ1-5|TRBV9
CASSRGHQDQPQHF
>TRBJ2-7|TRBV28
CASSPDAGNNEQYF
>TRBJ1-2|TRBV6-6
CASSPPGPGGYTF